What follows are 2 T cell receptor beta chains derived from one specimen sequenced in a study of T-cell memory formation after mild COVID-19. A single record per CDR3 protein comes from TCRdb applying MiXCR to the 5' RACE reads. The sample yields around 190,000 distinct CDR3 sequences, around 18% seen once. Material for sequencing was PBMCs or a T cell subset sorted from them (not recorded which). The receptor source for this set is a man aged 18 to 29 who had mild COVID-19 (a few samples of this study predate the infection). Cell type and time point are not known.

The chain's CDR3 is CASSSTGADGYTF. The DNA for the CDR3 is TGTGCCAGCAGTTCGACAGGGGCCGATGGCTACACCTTC. This rearrangement joins TRBV7-9 to TRBJ1-2; 8 bases are shared with TRBD1. The CDR3 is 13 amino acids. V lost 6 bases and J lost 6; bases outside the gene matches: 6. Germline-derived CDR1 and CDR2 are SEHNR and FQNEAQ (reference sequence).

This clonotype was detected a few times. The chain's CDR3 is CASSLDVFNEQFF. In DNA, the CDR3 is TGTGCCAGCAGCTTAGACGTGTTCAATGAGCAGTTCTTC. V is TRBV7-2 and J is TRBJ2-1; D unclear. CDR3 length: 13 amino acids. CDR1 is SGHTA, CDR2 FQGNSA, per germline. Trimming shortened V by 1 base and J by 6 bases, and 7 bases separated the two germline ends.